This T cell receptor beta chain was observed in a study of T cells in localized non-small cell lung cancer. Taken at least 2 cm from the tumor margin, the adjacent lung showed no atypia. The germline CDR1 and CDR2 sequences are LNHNV and YYDKDF (reference sequence). This CDR3 has 15 residues. Unmatched junction bases numbered 6, after V lost 3 bases and J lost 6 bases. This clone came up a few times. Its specificity is not known. Here immunoSEQ multiplex PCR was the method, and the copy in TCRdb shows in-frame clones only, minus some. The sample holds roughly 2,000 clones, 25% to 30% seen once. The study's findings and limits: Appearances in adjacent lung were noted for a median roughly 50 of the top 100 tumor clones. Heterogeneity stays possible, as sequencing covered only one tumor region.

The specimen was normal lung tissue next to the tumor, collected before any cancer treatment. This sequence joins TRBV15 and TRBJ2-4, with 9 bases that match TRBD1. The TCR comes from a male donor aged 60 or over with stage II lung adenocarcinoma. The CDR3 bases are TGTGCCACCAGCAGGGACAGGGGCAGGGTAAACATTCAGTACTTC. Its protein is CATSRDRGRVNIQYF.